The source of this T cell receptor (beta chain) is a study of cytomegalovirus exposure and HLA in healthy donors. The wider study: Unique TCRs from HLA-typed donors, 70 million to 100 million of them, were held in an early data release.

As to this clone: The antigen is not known.

Findings and limits, study-wide: The study recorded 150 to 200 TCR beta chains that were cytomegalovirus-associated. One variant, a missense change in DCLRE1C, was linked in a later analysis to TCR beta V- and J-gene trimming.

The PCR used 60 Vbeta and 13 Jbeta primers. The data were produced by immunoSEQ multiplex PCR, yet TCRdb's version contains in-frame clones alone and is incomplete. The sample has around 140,000 clones, about 81% seen once. The germline V gene encodes CDR1 SQVTM and CDR2 ANQGSEA. The CDR3 loop spans 14 amino acids. With 2 bases removed from V and 2 bases from J, the gap between germline ends came to 10 bases. The sequence was obtained from a woman aged 50 to 60 in good health and CMV-seropositive. The sequenced material came from PBMCs. The V call is TRBV29-1, the J call TRBJ2-1; weak D call: TRBD2 (6 bases). The CDR3 is CSVELGGTYNEQFF. CDR3 coding DNA: TGCAGCGTTGAATTAGGCGGGACCTACAATGAGCAGTTCTTC.